A single sample is the source of the 28 T cell receptor beta chains below, sequenced in a study of spatial heterogeneity in lung cancer. Time point given: sample taken at primary tumor resection. Unsorted samples of tumor, nontumor lung or frozen PBMC had their whole RNA sequenced. TCRdb reprocessed the 5' RACE reads with MiXCR, giving one entry per CDR3 protein. The sample shows 35,000 or so distinct CDR3 sequences, 4% to 6% of them seen only once. The sample in question was PBMCs, obtained at surgery. The receptors here all came from a female donor with early-stage non-small cell lung cancer.

Ten or more counts support this clonotype. This CDR3 is CASSRLGNEQFF. For the CDR3, the DNA is TGTGCCAGCAGCCGCCTCGGAAATGAGCAGTTCTTC. V and J are TRBV7-2 and TRBJ2-1; no clear D. The CDR3 totals 12 residues. V gave up 5 bases and J gave up 7 bases, with 9 bases separating them. Germline V CDR1 and CDR2: SGHTA, FQGNSA.

The sample holds a few counts of this clonotype. This chain joins TRBV4-1 and TRBJ2-7, with D maybe TRBD1 (5 bases). The CDR3 is made up of 15 amino acids. V lost 3 bases and J 2 bases, leaving 14 bases between the germline ends. Germline V gene data show CDR1 as MGHRA and CDR2 as YSYEKL. CDR3 protein: CASSQGLPVAYEQYF. In DNA, the CDR3 is TGCGCCAGCAGCCAGGGGCTCCCGGTAGCCTACGAGCAGTACTTC.

This clonotype was counted ten times or more. The chain carries TRBV5-4 and TRBJ1-2; a possible D gene is TRBD1 (6 bases). Trimming stripped 2 bases from V and 5 bases from J, with 10 bases between. The germline CDR1 and CDR2 sequences are SGHNT and YYREEE (reference sequence). The CDR3 is 13 residues long. CDR3 in DNA: TGTGCCAGCAGCTTTGGACAGCCATATGGCTACACCTTC. This codes for CASSFGQPYGYTF.

This clonotype was detected a few times. The rearrangement uses TRBV7-2 and TRBJ2-1; 7 bases fit TRBD2. CDR1 and CDR2 (germline): SGHTA, FQGNSA. Unmatched junction bases numbered 11, after V lost 1 base and J lost 11 bases. CDR3 length equals 15 residues. The CDR3 loop is CASSLEFSSGHQQFF. The CDR3 bases are TGTGCCAGCAGCTTAGAATTTTCTAGCGGCCACCAGCAGTTCTTC.

This clonotype was recorded many times. The CDR3 reads CASSLATANYGYTF. The CDR3 coding sequence is TGCGCCAGCAGCTTGGCTACAGCTAACTATGGCTACACCTTC. The chain uses TRBV5-1 and TRBJ1-2; D gene unclear. The CDR3 is made up of 14 amino acids. The V end lost 0 bases, the J end lost 0 bases, and 6 bases lay between the germline ends. Germline CDR1 reads SGHRS; CDR2 reads YFSETQ.

The table lists this clonotype with many counts. No DNA is shown, since the ends of the CDR3 on it are uncertain; the CDR3 is the one TCRdb lists. The chain recombines TRBV18 with TRBJ2-2. The germline V gene has CDR1 KGHSH and CDR2 LQKENI. The CDR3 contains 14 residues when both ends are counted. This chain's CDR3 is CASSLRLRAGELFF.

The sample holds many counts of this clonotype. Written as DNA, the CDR3 is TGCAGTGCTAGAACTGGAGAACAGGGGCCCCAGCATTTT. Protein product: CSARTGEQGPQHF. V and J are TRBV20-1 and TRBJ1-5; the D gene is possibly TRBD1 (6 bases). Germline CDR1 reads DFQATT; CDR2 reads SNEGSKA (reference sequence). The V and J ends lost 2 bases and 9 bases respectively, with 14 bases between them. The CDR3 has 13 amino acids.

At least ten counts were recorded for this clonotype. The J gene is TRBJ2-7, the V gene TRBV15; TRBD1 matches at 8 bases. CDR1 and CDR2 (germline): LNHNV, YYDKDF (reference sequence). The V segment lost 5 bases and the J segment 2 bases; nucleotides outside the gene matches: 8. The CDR3 has 15 residues. The CDR3 sequence is CATSLRTGIAYEQYF. CDR3 sequence (DNA): TGTGCCACCAGCTTACGGACAGGGATAGCCTACGAGCAGTACTTC.

Ten or more counts support this clonotype. This chain joins TRBV25-1 and TRBJ1-2, with 7 bases identical to TRBD1. CDR1 MGHDK and CDR2 SYGVNS come from the germline V gene. The CDR3 has 13 residues. The J segment lost 2 bases and the V segment lost 3 bases, leaving 0 bases of the junction unmatched. The CDR3 here is CASSETGNYGYTF. The DNA of the CDR3 is TGTGCCAGCAGTGAGACAGGGAACTATGGCTACACCTTC.

This clonotype occurred many times. CDR3 sequence: CASRFRGGTEAFF. CDR3 nucleotides: TGTGCCAGCAGGTTCAGGGGGGGGACTGAAGCTTTCTTT. The chain employs TRBV6-2 or TRBV6-3 and TRBJ1-1; 7 bases are shared with TRBD1. CDR1 is MNHEY, CDR2 SVGEGT, per germline. The CDR3 has 13 residues. V shed 6 bases, J shed 5 bases, and the junction held 6 bases outside the gene matches.

This clonotype was picked up many times. The V gene is TRBV6-1, the J gene TRBJ1-1; 7 nucleotides line up with TRBD1. Looked up from germline, CDR1 is MNHNS and CDR2 is SASEGT. This CDR3 is 13 amino acids long. Trimming at V came to 4 bases and at J to 6 bases, leaving 5 bases not matched to a gene. In nucleotides, the CDR3 is TGTGCCAGCAGTGTGACAGGGTTCCCTGAAGCTTTCTTT. Translating it yields CASSVTGFPEAFF.

This chain links TRBV2 with TRBJ1-5; no definite D call. The CDR3 covers 13 residues. The germline V and J ends were trimmed by 6 bases and 1 base, with 7 bases remaining between them. The germline gives CDR1 SNHLY, CDR2 FYNNEI. The CDR3 loop reads CASRTDSNQPQHF. DNA of the CDR3: TGTGCCAGCAGAACAGACAGCAATCAGCCCCAGCATTTT.

This clonotype was picked up one time. V is TRBV4-1 and J is TRBJ1-6, with D possibly TRBD1 on 6 matching bases. Trimming took off 1 base at V and 7 bases at J, with 14 bases between the two ends. The CDR3 sequence is 16 residues long. From germline, CDR1 is MGHRA and CDR2 YSYEKL. The CDR3 here is CASSQGGTGRNSPLHF. The CDR3 DNA follows: TGCGCCAGCAGCCAAGGCGGCACAGGGAGAAATTCACCCCTCCACTTT.

Ten or more counts support this clonotype. This chain links TRBV20-1 with TRBJ2-2; 7 bases are a match to TRBD1. After removal of 3 bases from V and 4 bases from J, the junction contained 8 bases not matched to a gene. The CDR3 contains 15 residues. Per the germline V gene, CDR1 is DFQATT and CDR2 is SNEGSKA (reference sequence). The CDR3 DNA sequence: TGCAGTGCTAGGCCCATGGACAGGTCCACCGGGGAGCTGTTTTTT. It translates to CSARPMDRSTGELFF.

This clonotype was recorded many times. The V gene is TRBV9, the J gene TRBJ2-7, with 8 positions matching TRBD1. The CDR3 covers 15 residues. V lost 0 bases, J lost 7 bases, and 9 bases stayed unmatched. Germline assignment: CDR1 SGDLS and CDR2 YYNGEE. The chain's CDR3 is CASSVDGANRGEQYF. DNA of the CDR3: TGTGCCAGCAGCGTAGATGGGGCGAACAGGGGGGAGCAGTACTTC.

This clonotype was seen many times. This chain uses TRBV5-4 with TRBJ1-2; no clear D gene. The CDR3 has 14 amino acids. Trimming pared 3 bases from V and 5 bases from J, leaving 14 bases between. CDR1 is SGHNT and CDR2 is YYREEE in the germline V gene (reference sequence). The DNA for the CDR3 is TGTGCCAGCAGCTCTCTCCGGACGGAGTATGGCTACACCTTC. Encoded protein: CASSSLRTEYGYTF.

This clonotype was seen at least ten times. A junction end diverges from the germline sequence, so it may reflect a read error. V usage is TRBV27 and J usage is TRBJ2-1, with D uncertain. Germline V gives CDR1 MNHEY, CDR2 SMNVEV (reference sequence). CDR3 size: 14 residues. CDR3 in amino acids: CASSVSPFSGSQFF. The CDR3 nucleotides read TGTGCCAGCAGTGTATCCCCTTTTTCGGGTTCGCAGTTCTTC.

The CDR3 DNA reads TGTGCCAGCATCCAGGGGGCCAGGGAGTACCAAGAGACCCAGTACTTC. This codes for CASIQGAREYQETQYF. This chain links TRBV6-1 with TRBJ2-5; the match to TRBD1 covers 8 bases. This CDR3 comprises 16 residues. Germline trimming cut 7 bases from V and 0 bases from J; bases unmatched to any gene: 10. CDR1 and CDR2 (germline): MNHNS, SASEGT.

This clonotype appeared a few times. The chain is built from TRBV13 and TRBJ2-3; 12 nucleotides agree with TRBD1. The CDR3 has 15 amino acids. CDR1 is PRHDT and CDR2 is FYEKMQ in the germline V gene (reference sequence). J gave up 5 bases and V 5 bases, and 5 bases lay outside the gene matches. CDR3: CASSPGTGGLDTQYF. Written as DNA, the CDR3 is TGTGCCAGCAGCCCGGGGACAGGGGGCTTAGATACGCAGTATTTT.

This clonotype was seen many times. This chain connects TRBV7-2 to TRBJ2-3; no firm D call. There are 14 residues in the CDR3. Trimming shortened V by 0 bases and J by 4 bases, and 8 bases separated the two germline ends. The germline gives CDR1 SGHTA, CDR2 FQGNSA. In DNA, the CDR3 is TGTGCCAGCAGCTTAGCAGGGTTCGCAGATACGCAGTATTTT. Protein: CASSLAGFADTQYF. Using reference TRBV7-2 and TRBJ2-3 for the parts outside the CDR3, the full variable domain is GAGVSQSPSNKVTEKGKDVELRCDPISGHTALYWYRQSLGQGLEFLIYFQGNSAPDKSGLPSDRFSAERTGGSVSTLTIQRTQQEDSAVYLCASSLAGFADTQYFGPGTRLTVL.

Of note for this clonotype: Sequence at one end of the junction differs from germline and may be a read error. The chain combines TRBV18 with TRBJ2-2; D remains unclear. This CDR3 is built from 13 residues. Germline CDR1 and CDR2: KGHSH and LQKENI. This chain's CDR3 is CASSQSNIGELFF. As DNA, the CDR3 is TGTGCCAGCTCCCAGTCGAACATCGGGGAGCTGTTTTTT.

This clonotype was recorded many times. This chain uses TRBV11-2 with TRBJ2-1; 10 nucleotides line up with TRBD2. Germline V gene data show CDR1 as SGHAT and CDR2 as FQNNGV. The length of the CDR3 is 17 residues. V shed 1 base, J shed 1 base, and the junction held 4 bases outside the gene matches. CDR3 in amino acids: CASSLVPSGRSYNEQFF. The DNA of the CDR3 is TGTGCCAGCAGCTTAGTGCCTAGCGGGAGATCCTACAATGAGCAGTTCTTC.

This clonotype was recorded at least ten times. The chain is built from TRBV9 and TRBJ2-2; tentative D call: TRBD1 (5 bases). The CDR3 spans 17 residues. Trimming removed 0 bases from V and 1 base from J, with 13 bases in between. Per germline, CDR1 SGDLS and CDR2 YYNGEE. The CDR3 DNA follows: TGTGCCAGCAGCGTAGCTCTGTGGGGCGGGAACACCGGGGAGCTGTTTTTT. This sequence encodes CASSVALWGGNTGELFF.

This clonotype was counted at least ten times. V and J are TRBV7-2 and TRBJ1-1; D not certain. Trimming removed 5 bases at V and 4 bases at J, with 11 bases between. The CDR3 runs to 13 residues. Germline V gene sequence: CDR1 SGHTA, CDR2 FQGNSA. CDR3 sequence: CASSQSQATEAFF. CDR3 bases: TGTGCCAGCAGCCAGAGCCAGGCCACTGAAGCTTTCTTT.

This clonotype was seen repeatedly, ten times or more. The chain joins TRBV7-9 to TRBJ1-4, with a tentative D call TRBD1 (5 bases). The V gene lost 5 bases and the J gene lost 7 bases, with 14 bases spanning the gap. The CDR3 is made up of 14 amino acids. The germline V gene encodes CDR1 SEHNR and CDR2 FQNEAQ (reference sequence). The CDR3 sequence: CASSPRGRREKLFF. For the CDR3, the DNA is TGTGCCAGCAGCCCGAGGGGCCGACGTGAAAAACTGTTTTTT.

The V call is TRBV5-1, the J call TRBJ2-2, with no clear D. This CDR3 has 16 amino acids. Per germline, CDR1 SGHRS and CDR2 YFSETQ. V lost 1 base, J lost 2 bases, and 12 bases lay in between. This CDR3 is CASSLHGPYNTGELFF. The CDR3 DNA is TGCGCCAGCAGCTTGCACGGCCCCTACAACACCGGGGAGCTGTTTTTT.

This clonotype was counted at least ten times. V and J are TRBV2 and TRBJ1-5; D call uncertain. The germline gives CDR1 SNHLY, CDR2 FYNNEI. This CDR3 comprises 13 residues. V gave up 4 bases and J gave up 2 bases, with 6 bases separating them. In DNA, the CDR3 is TGTGCCAGCAGTGGGTCGGGCAATCAGCCCCAGCATTTT. This codes for CASSGSGNQPQHF.

This clonotype was detected only a few times. This rearrangement joins TRBV20-1 to TRBJ2-3; 10 nucleotides match TRBD1. The junction had 13 bases not matched to a gene; V was cut back by 6 bases and J by 7 bases. This CDR3 has 15 amino acids. Germline-derived CDR1 and CDR2 are DFQATT and SNEGSKA (reference sequence). Here the CDR3 DNA reads TGCAGTGCACTACGGGACAGGGGAATAGAAAATACGCAGTATTTT. Translating it yields CSALRDRGIENTQYF.